The entry below describes one T cell receptor (beta chain). What this receptor recognizes is not known. The record has no base qualities; no much larger clone is one base away. Library preparation used the immunoSEQ multiplex PCR assay. Imported from immuneACCESS, the table was reduced by TCRdb to in-frame sequences with V and J called. These copies leave out some clones; in studies compared against another copy, an unresolved V gene accounts for under half, and the cause of the remainder is not known. The sample records fewer than 100,000 clones, almost 85% of which are singletons. Around 10% of the sample belongs to the ten largest clones. This entry is derived from a study of control samples from healthy donors and cancer patients (dated by TCRdb to about 2020). V lost 3 bases and J lost 9 bases; the stretch between them is 20 bases long. The CDR3 holds 15 amino acids from the cysteine to the phenylalanine. The CDR3 DNA has 45 bases and is translated from base 1. The CDR1 and CDR2 encoded by the germline V gene are MGHRA and YSYEKL.

Sequencing input: blood. The sequence was obtained from a woman aged 55-69 years in good health. The chain couples TRBV4-1 to TRBJ1-2; TRBD1 could be the D gene, as 5 bases match. For the CDR3, the sequence is CASSQGNSGTFSYTF. Read as DNA, the sequence is TGCGCCAGCAGCCAGGGGAATTCAGGGACCTTTAGCTACACCTTC.